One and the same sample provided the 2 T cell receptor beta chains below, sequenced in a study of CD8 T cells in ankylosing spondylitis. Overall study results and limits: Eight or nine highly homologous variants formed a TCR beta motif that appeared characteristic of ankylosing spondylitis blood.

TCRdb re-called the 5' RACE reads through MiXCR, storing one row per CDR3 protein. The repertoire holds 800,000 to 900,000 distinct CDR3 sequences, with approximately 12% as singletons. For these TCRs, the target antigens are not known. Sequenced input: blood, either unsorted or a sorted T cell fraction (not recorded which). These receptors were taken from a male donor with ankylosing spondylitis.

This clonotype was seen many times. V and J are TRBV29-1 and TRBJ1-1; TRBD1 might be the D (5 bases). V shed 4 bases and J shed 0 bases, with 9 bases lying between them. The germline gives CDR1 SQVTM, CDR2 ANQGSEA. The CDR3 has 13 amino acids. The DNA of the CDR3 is TGCAGCGTTGCATCACAGGTGAACACTGAAGCTTTCTTT. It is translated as CSVASQVNTEAFF.

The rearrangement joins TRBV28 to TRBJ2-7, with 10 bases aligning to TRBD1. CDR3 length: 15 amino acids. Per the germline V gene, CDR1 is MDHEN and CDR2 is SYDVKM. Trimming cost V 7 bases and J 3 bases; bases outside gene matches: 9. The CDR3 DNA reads TGTGCCAGCACCTTGATGGGACAGGGGAACTACGAGCAGTACTTC. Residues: CASTLMGQGNYEQYF.